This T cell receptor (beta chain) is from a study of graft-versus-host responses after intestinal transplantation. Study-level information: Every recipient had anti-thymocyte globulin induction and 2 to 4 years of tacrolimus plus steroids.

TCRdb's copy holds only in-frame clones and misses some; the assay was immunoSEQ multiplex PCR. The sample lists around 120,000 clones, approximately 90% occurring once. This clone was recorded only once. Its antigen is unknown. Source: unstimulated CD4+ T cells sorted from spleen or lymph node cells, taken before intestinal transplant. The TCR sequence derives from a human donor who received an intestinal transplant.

CDR3 amino acids: CASSLDTGLGKLFF. CDR3 sequence (DNA): TGTGCCAGCAGCTTAGACACAGGCTTAGGAAAACTGTTTTTT. The chain combines TRBV7-8 with TRBJ1-4, with D possibly matching TRBD1 (5 bases). CDR1 and CDR2 (germline): SGHVS, FQNEAQ. This CDR3 comprises 14 residues. V was shortened by 1 base and J by 10 bases, with 13 bases between the two germline ends.